The 26 T cell receptor beta chains in this list originate from one sample, sequenced in a study of blood T cell repertoires in COVID-19. TCRdb's table, derived via immunoSEQ multiplex PCR, lists solely in-frame clones and lacks some. Of 150,000 or so clones listed, 88% are singletons. The specimen sequenced was PBMCs or T cells enriched from blood (not recorded which). Every receptor here comes from a woman in her 30s with acute COVID-19.

The genes are TRBV7-9 and TRBJ2-2; D is possibly TRBD2 (5 bases). Germline assignment: CDR1 SEHNR and CDR2 FQNEAQ (reference sequence). With 2 bases removed from V and 1 base from J, the gap between germline ends came to 8 bases. This CDR3 contains 15 residues. The CDR3 protein is CASSLLARNTGELFF. The CDR3 DNA reads TGTGCCAGCAGCTTATTAGCGAGGAACACCGGGGAGCTGTTTTTT.

This sequence joins TRBV24-1 and TRBJ1-5, with D maybe TRBD1 (6 bases). The V end lost 3 bases, the J end lost 9 bases, and 17 bases lay between the germline ends. Germline loops: CDR1 KGHDR, CDR2 SFDVKD. This CDR3 comprises 15 residues. The chain's CDR3 is CATSDNRATVGPQHF. The CDR3 DNA follows: TGTGCCACCAGTGATAACAGGGCTACTGTGGGGCCCCAGCATTTT.

The genes are TRBV30 and TRBJ1-6; D unresolved. Germline values: CDR1 GTSNPN, CDR2 SVGIG (reference sequence). Trimming cost V 8 bases and J 6 bases, with 14 bases left between them. The CDR3 is 13 residues long. The CDR3 sequence is CAGEVGSNSPLHF. The DNA of the CDR3 is TGTGCCGGAGAGGTGGGGAGTAATTCACCCCTCCACTTT.

J is TRBJ1-5 and V is TRBV19; TRBD1 might be the D (6 bases). The CDR3 runs 15 residues. Per germline, CDR1 LNHDA and CDR2 SQIVND (reference sequence). V gave up 3 bases and J gave up 7 bases, with 16 bases separating them. The CDR3 nucleotides read TGTGCCAGTAGTATTGTACAGGGTATGTTACAGCCCCAGCATTTT. Its protein is CASSIVQGMLQPQHF.

V gene TRBV5-3 combines with J gene TRBJ1-2; unclear D gene. TRBV5-3 has ORF status, its function being uncertain. The CDR3 totals 16 residues. Trimming left V 4 bases short and J 1 base short, with 17 bases between. CDR3 in DNA: TGTGCCAGAAGCCTCCGTAGGAGGGAGGGTAACTATGGCTACACCTTC. Protein product: CARSLRRREGNYGYTF.

V is TRBV19 and J is TRBJ2-7; 8 bases fit TRBD2. Germline loops: CDR1 LNHDA, CDR2 SQIVND (reference sequence). V lost 11 bases to trimming and J lost 5 bases; unmatched junction nucleotides: 8. CDR3 length: 12 residues. The CDR3 region has the DNA TGTGCCCACACGGGAGGGATTGACGAGCAGTACTTC. It specifies CAHTGGIDEQYF.

This clone was seen a few times. Written as DNA, the CDR3 is TGTGCCACCGCCACCTTACGGGGAGGCGGTGATGAAAAACTGTTTTTT. It yields the protein CATATLRGGGDEKLFF. The rearrangement joins TRBV15 to TRBJ1-4; D is ambiguous. This CDR3 is 16 amino acids long. The germline CDR1 and CDR2 sequences are LNHNV and YYDKDF (reference sequence). Between the trimmed V and J ends, which lost 8 bases and 6 bases, there was a span of 22 bases. Full variable domain (outside the CDR3, taken from reference TRBV15 and TRBJ1-4): DAMVIQNPRYQVTQFGKPVTLSCSQTLNHNVMYWYQQKSSQAPKLLFHYYDKDFNNEADTPDNFQSRRPNTSFCFLDIRSPGLGDTAMYLCATATLRGGGDEKLFFGSGTQLSVL.

This chain uses TRBV9 with TRBJ2-3; D perhaps matches TRBD2 (5 bases). CDR3 size: 14 residues. The germline V gene encodes CDR1 SGDLS and CDR2 YYNGEE. The V gene lost 0 bases and the J gene lost 6 bases, with 11 bases spanning the gap. In DNA form, the CDR3 reads TGTGCCAGCAGCGTAGAGAGTAGCGCGGATACGCAGTATTTT. This gives the protein CASSVESSADTQYF.

In DNA form, the CDR3 reads TGCGCCAGCAGCCAAGACGCAGGGACTTCTGGGGCCAACGTCCTGACTTTC. This sequence encodes CASSQDAGTSGANVLTF. V gene TRBV4-3 combines with J gene TRBJ2-6; maybe TRBD2 (6 bases). Trimming stripped 0 bases from V and 1 base from J, with 10 bases between. The germline CDR1 and CDR2 sequences are LGHNA and YSLEER. The CDR3 has 17 residues.

This clone was recorded once. The genes are TRBV19 and TRBJ1-5; TRBD1 matches at 8 bases. The CDR3 sequence is 14 residues long. Germline CDR1 LNHDA, CDR2 SQIVND (reference sequence). The V and J ends lost 7 bases and 2 bases, in that order; junction bases with no gene match: 4. DNA for the CDR3: TGTGCCAGTAAAACGACAGGGGGCAATCAGCCCCAGCATTTT. Translating it yields CASKTTGGNQPQHF.

The V call is TRBV29-1, the J call TRBJ2-1; 9 bases match TRBD2. Unmatched junction bases numbered 1, after V lost 8 bases and J lost 2 bases. CDR1 and CDR2 (germline): SQVTM, ANQGSEA. The CDR3 spans 12 residues. Written as DNA, the CDR3 is TGCAGCATAGCGGGAGCCTACAATGAGCAGTTCTTC. Translating gives CSIAGAYNEQFF.

This chain uses TRBV28 with TRBJ1-4, with D possibly being TRBD1 (5 bases). This CDR3 has 19 residues. V was cut by 6 bases and J by 0 bases, with 23 bases left in between. Germline V CDR1 and CDR2: MDHEN, SYDVKM. CDR3 nucleotides: TGTGCCAGCAGCCCCGGGGGGTGGAAGGGAAGCCCAACTAATGAAAAACTGTTTTTT. Amino acid sequence: CASSPGGWKGSPTNEKLFF.

The chain couples TRBV2 to TRBJ2-7; maybe TRBD1 (5 bases). Germline loops: CDR1 SNHLY, CDR2 FYNNEI. V was cut by 7 bases and J by 4 bases, with 14 bases left in between. The CDR3 sequence is 13 residues long. Written as DNA, the CDR3 is TGTGCCAGCACGGTCCAGGGTTTTTACGAGCAGTACTTC. Amino acids: CASTVQGFYEQYF.

V gene TRBV4-2 combines with J gene TRBJ1-3; no clear D. From germline, CDR1 is LGHNA and CDR2 YNFKEQ. With 4 bases removed from V and 4 bases from J, the gap between germline ends came to 8 bases. The CDR3 sequence is 13 residues long. CDR3 nucleotide sequence: TGTGCCAGCAGCCCTGCGGGGGGAAACACCATATATTTT. As protein: CASSPAGGNTIYF.

V gene TRBV30 combines with J gene TRBJ1-1, with D perhaps matching TRBD1 (6 bases). Between the trimmed V and J ends, which lost 4 bases and 1 base, there was a span of 16 bases. This CDR3 comprises 15 residues. The germline gives CDR1 GTSNPN, CDR2 SVGIG (reference sequence). The CDR3 DNA reads TGTGCCTGGACAGGGGTCCTCCCAAAGAACACTGAAGCTTTCTTT. It yields the protein CAWTGVLPKNTEAFF.

This CDR3 reads CASSLPVSSGGELFF. For the CDR3, the DNA is TGTGCCAGCAGTTTACCGGTCTCCTCTGGCGGGGAGCTGTTTTTT. The chain carries TRBV28 and TRBJ2-2; D gene ambiguous. Between the trimmed V and J ends, which lost 2 bases and 7 bases, there was a span of 14 bases. The CDR3 covers 15 residues. Germline V gene lookup returns CDR1 MDHEN and CDR2 SYDVKM.

This chain uses TRBV7-9 with TRBJ2-1; TRBD1 matches at 7 bases. J lost 2 bases, V lost 6 bases, and 7 bases had no gene match. The V gene's germline CDR1 is SEHNR and CDR2 FQNEAQ (reference sequence). CDR3 length: 15 amino acids. The CDR3 sequence: CASRLETGPYNEQFF. The CDR3 DNA follows: TGTGCCAGCAGACTGGAGACAGGGCCCTACAATGAGCAGTTCTTC.

The chain joins TRBV5-1 to TRBJ2-7, with D perhaps matching TRBD1 (6 bases). Trimming removed 0 bases from V and 5 bases from J, with 15 bases in between. CDR1 is SGHRS and CDR2 is YFSETQ in the germline V gene. This CDR3 is 15 amino acids long. The CDR3 DNA reads as TGCGCCAGCAGCTTGGCCCCAGGGGCGGTCAACGAGCAGTACTTC. Its translation is CASSLAPGAVNEQYF.

The J gene is TRBJ2-3, the V gene TRBV11-2; D ambiguous. Trimming took 3 bases from V and 3 from J, leaving 7 bases between them. From germline, CDR1 is SGHAT and CDR2 FQNNGV. This CDR3 contains 13 residues. The CDR3 region is CASSFPLTDTQYF. CDR3 in DNA: TGTGCCAGCAGCTTCCCCCTAACAGATACGCAGTATTTT.

The V gene is TRBV20-1, the J gene TRBJ1-2, with 11 positions matching TRBD1. V trimming: 3 bases; J trimming: 4 bases; junction bases outside the gene matches: 10. Germline V gene lookup returns CDR1 DFQATT and CDR2 SNEGSKA (reference sequence). CDR3 length: 16 amino acids. The CDR3 DNA follows: TGCAGTGCTAGTAACCCGGACAGGGGGCATTCCTATGGCTACACCTTC. It codes for CSASNPDRGHSYGYTF.

The chain has TRBV27 and TRBJ2-7; D call uncertain. Trimming cost V 4 bases and J 5 bases, with 15 bases left between them. CDR3 length equals 14 residues. Germline loops: CDR1 MNHEY, CDR2 SMNVEV (reference sequence). This CDR3 reads CASSSAPGFDEQYF. CDR3 coding DNA: TGTGCCAGCAGTTCCGCTCCGGGTTTTGACGAGCAGTACTTC.

The rearrangement uses TRBV5-1 and TRBJ2-5; no clear D gene. V was shortened by 4 bases and J by 2 bases, with 6 bases between the two germline ends. CDR3 length: 12 amino acids. In germline, CDR1 is SGHRS, CDR2 YFSETQ. CDR3 bases: TGCGCCAGCAGCGAGGATCAAGAGACCCAGTACTTC. The encoded protein is CASSEDQETQYF.

The chain recombines TRBV20-1 with TRBJ1-1; no reliable D call. Germline V CDR1 and CDR2: DFQATT, SNEGSKA (reference sequence). V was shortened by 3 bases and J by 1 base, with 6 bases between the two germline ends. There are 12 residues in the CDR3. The CDR3 nucleotides read TGCAGTGCTAGTAACGGGAACACTGAAGCTTTCTTT. Translated, it gives CSASNGNTEAFF.

The genes are TRBV5-4 and TRBJ2-7; the D gene is possibly TRBD2 (5 bases). The V end lost 2 bases, the J end lost 3 bases, and 9 bases lay between the germline ends. The CDR3 runs to 13 residues. From germline, CDR1 is SGHNT and CDR2 YYREEE (reference sequence). Here the CDR3 DNA reads TGTGCCAGCAGCTTACCGGGAAACTACGAGCAGTACTTC. Protein product: CASSLPGNYEQYF.

Concerning this clone itself: The junction departs from germline at one end; a sequencing error may be responsible. This chain uses TRBV18 with TRBJ2-7, with 11 bases fitting TRBD2. The CDR3 covers 15 residues. Germline CDR1 reads KGHSH; CDR2 reads LQKENI. The CDR3 reads CASSPLAGASYEQYF. CDR3 DNA: TGTGCCAGCTCCCCACTAGCGGGAGCCTCCTACGAGCAGTACTTC.

V usage is TRBV6-5 and J usage is TRBJ1-2; the D gene is possibly TRBD1 (5 bases). V was clipped by 6 bases and J by 6 bases, with 17 bases between them. The CDR3 loop spans 14 amino acids. Germline V gene data show CDR1 as MNHEY and CDR2 as SVGAGI. The CDR3 sequence: CASSRDAGGNGYTF. CDR3 nucleotide sequence: TGTGCCAGCAGCCGGGACGCCGGGGGTAATGGCTACACCTTC.